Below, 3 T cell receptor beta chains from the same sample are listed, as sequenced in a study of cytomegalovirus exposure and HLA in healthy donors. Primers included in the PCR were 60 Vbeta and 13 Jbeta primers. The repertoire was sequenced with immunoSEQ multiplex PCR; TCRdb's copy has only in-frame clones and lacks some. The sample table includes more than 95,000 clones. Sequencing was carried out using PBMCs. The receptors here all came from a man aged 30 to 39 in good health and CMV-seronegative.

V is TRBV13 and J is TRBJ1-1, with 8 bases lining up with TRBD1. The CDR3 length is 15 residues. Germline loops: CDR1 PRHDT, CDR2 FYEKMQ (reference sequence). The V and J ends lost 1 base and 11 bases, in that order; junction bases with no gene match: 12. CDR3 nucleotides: TGTGCCAGCAGCTTAGCCGGGACAGGATTTGGCGAGGCTTTCTTT. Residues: CASSLAGTGFGEAFF.

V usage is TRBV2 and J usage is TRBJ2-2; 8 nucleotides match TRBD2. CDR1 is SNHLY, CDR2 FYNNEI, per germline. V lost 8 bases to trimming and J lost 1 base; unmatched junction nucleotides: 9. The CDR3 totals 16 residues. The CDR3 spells CASLSGSYVNTGELFF. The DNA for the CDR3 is TGTGCCAGCCTCAGCGGGAGTTACGTGAACACCGGGGAGCTGTTTTTT.

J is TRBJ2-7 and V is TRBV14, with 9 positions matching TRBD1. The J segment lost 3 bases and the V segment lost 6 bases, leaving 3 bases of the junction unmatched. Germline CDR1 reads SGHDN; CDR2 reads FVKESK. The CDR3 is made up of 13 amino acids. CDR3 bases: TGTGCCAGCAGGCGGACAGGGGACTACGAGCAGTACTTC. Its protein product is CASRRTGDYEQYF.